Included here is one T cell receptor beta chain sequence, with context. V was cut by 1 base and J by 0 bases, with 12 bases left in between. This CDR3 has 15 residues. CDR1 and CDR2 (germline): DFQATT, SNEGSKA (reference sequence). The sample originates from a study of early T cells in non-severe SARS-CoV-2 infection. Each CDR3 protein gets one entry after TCRdb re-called the 5' RACE reads with MiXCR. The profile covers almost 65,000 distinct CDR3 sequences, with 4.9% appearing a single time and approximately 5.4% taken by the ten largest. Sequenced material: whole blood. V gene TRBV20-1 combines with J gene TRBJ1-2; TRBD1 is a possible D gene (6 bases). This clonotype was sampled from an adult who was a healthcare worker with PCR-confirmed SARS-CoV-2 infection or an uninfected control (not recorded which). CDR3: CSARGSRGTNYGYTF. In DNA, the CDR3 is TGCAGTGCTAGAGGTTCCAGGGGAACTAACTATGGCTACACCTTC.